These 27 T cell receptor beta chains came from one sample sequenced in a study of robustness of blood B and T cell sequencing. cDNA was made with a 5' template-switch oligo adding a universal priming site. A 12-nucleotide random UMI in the template-switch oligo labeled every cDNA molecule. TCRdb re-called the PCR reads through MiXCR, storing one row per CDR3 protein. The sample yields some 3,600 distinct CDR3 sequences, around half seen once. TCR beta repertoires were quantified from mRNA rather than genomic DNA. Sequences were obtained from peripheral blood. These receptors were obtained from a human donor in good health.

The chain carries TRBV13 and TRBJ1-1; D call uncertain. The V gene lost 6 bases and the J gene lost 1 base, with 6 bases spanning the gap. Germline V gene data show CDR1 as PRHDT and CDR2 as FYEKMQ (reference sequence). CDR3 length: 12 amino acids. The CDR3 DNA follows: TGTGCCAGCAGGAGGGCGAACACTGAAGCTTTCTTT. This gives the protein CASRRANTEAFF.

This clonotype counts as large. CDR3 sequence reads: CASSALGQYSNQPQHF. The CDR3, as DNA: TGTGCCAGCAGTGCATTAGGACAGTATAGCAATCAGCCCCAGCATTTT. The V gene is TRBV6-1, the J gene TRBJ1-5, with D possibly TRBD1 on 6 matching bases. From germline, CDR1 is MNHNS and CDR2 SASEGT. V lost 4 bases to trimming and J lost 0 bases, with 13 bases between them. The CDR3 is 16 amino acids.

The rearrangement links TRBV6-2 or TRBV6-3 to TRBJ2-7; TRBD2 is a possible D gene (6 bases). V lost 0 bases and J 4 bases, leaving 13 bases between the germline ends. This CDR3 contains 15 residues. Germline V gives CDR1 MNHEY, CDR2 SVGEGT. The chain's CDR3 is CASSYSASGSYEQYF. Here the CDR3 DNA reads TGTGCCAGCAGTTACTCAGCGAGCGGGTCTTACGAGCAGTACTTC.

This chain links TRBV3-1 with TRBJ2-3; D is perhaps TRBD1 or TRBD2 (7 bases each). Germline lookup yields CDR1 LGHDT and CDR2 YNNKEL (reference sequence). The CDR3 runs to 16 residues. Trimming removed 7 bases at V and 2 bases at J, with 19 bases between. The CDR3 DNA reads as TGTGCCAGCACCAGGGGGGGGGGTGGTTTCACAGATACGCAGTATTTT. Protein: CASTRGGGGFTDTQYF.

The gene calls are TRBV7-3 and TRBJ1-2, with 7 positions matching TRBD1. The CDR3 covers 13 residues. The V gene's germline CDR1 is SGHTA and CDR2 FQGTGA. With V trimmed by 5 bases and J by 8 bases, 8 bases remained unmatched. The CDR3, as DNA: TGTGCCAGCAGCCAAAGACAGGGACGGGGCTACACCTTC. It yields the protein CASSQRQGRGYTF.

The chain is built from TRBV6-1 and TRBJ2-1; the D gene could be TRBD1 or TRBD2 (5 bases each). Per the germline V gene, CDR1 is MNHNS and CDR2 is SASEGT. The CDR3 totals 13 residues. The V and J ends lost 6 bases and 2 bases respectively, with 8 bases between them. The CDR3 DNA reads TGTGCCAGCAGCCGGGGCCCCTACAATGAGCAGTTCTTC. It codes for CASSRGPYNEQFF.

This clonotype was counted between two and nine times. The chain carries TRBV5-1 and TRBJ2-6; the D is unclear. Deletions cut 4 bases from V and 0 bases from J, with 14 bases between. This CDR3 comprises 17 residues. Germline V lookup: CDR1 SGHRS, CDR2 YFSETQ. This chain's CDR3 is CASSGEGRSSGANVLTF. The CDR3 DNA sequence: TGCGCCAGCAGCGGTGAAGGCAGGAGCTCTGGGGCCAACGTCCTGACTTTC.

The V gene is TRBV24-1, the J gene TRBJ2-1, with a tentative D call TRBD1 (6 bases). The germline V gene has CDR1 KGHDR and CDR2 SFDVKD. Trimming removed 3 bases from V and 4 bases from J, with 12 bases in between. CDR3 length equals 15 residues. CDR3 nucleotide sequence: TGTGCCACCAGTGATACCGGACAGCCTTACAATGAGCAGTTCTTC. Its translation is CATSDTGQPYNEQFF.

This clonotype showed up just once. This rearrangement joins TRBV18 to TRBJ1-1; D remains unclear. The germline V gene encodes CDR1 KGHSH and CDR2 LQKENI. V was shortened by 5 bases and J by 4 bases, with 17 bases between the two germline ends. The CDR3 runs 15 residues. The CDR3: CASSTDAWLGTEAFF. For the CDR3, the DNA is TGTGCCAGCTCAACGGACGCCTGGCTGGGCACTGAAGCTTTCTTT.

The CDR3 spells CASSLVGGDGYTF. The CDR3 DNA follows: TGCGCCAGCAGCTTGGTCGGAGGGGACGGCTACACCTTC. The J gene is TRBJ1-2, the V gene TRBV5-1, with TRBD1 as a possible D gene (5 bases). The V gene lost 0 bases and the J gene lost 8 bases, with 11 bases spanning the gap. The CDR3 loop spans 13 amino acids. From germline, CDR1 is SGHRS and CDR2 YFSETQ.

This sequence joins TRBV15 and TRBJ2-7; tentatively, D is TRBD2 (6 bases). In germline, CDR1 is LNHNV, CDR2 YYDKDF (reference sequence). Deletions cut 4 bases from V and 4 bases from J, with 8 bases between. CDR3 length: 12 amino acids. As DNA, the CDR3 is TGTGCCACCAGCAATAGCGGATACGAGCAGTACTTC. Residues: CATSNSGYEQYF.

The J gene is TRBJ2-7, the V gene TRBV6-5; the D gene could be TRBD1 or TRBD2 (6 bases each). The CDR3 sequence is 19 residues long. From germline, CDR1 is MNHEY and CDR2 SVGAGI. V lost 7 bases and J lost 1, with 29 bases in between. As DNA, the CDR3 is TGTGCCAGCACCGCTTGGGCCAGGGGCAGGGGAGGTGAGTCCTACGAGCAGTACTTC. Translated: CASTAWARGRGGESYEQYF.

The chain carries TRBV2 and TRBJ1-2; D gene ambiguous. This CDR3 spans 16 amino acids. V lost 3 bases and J lost 2, with 16 bases in between. CDR1 is SNHLY, CDR2 FYNNEI, per germline. As DNA, the CDR3 is TGTGCCAGCAGTGAGAGTAGGGAGGCGAGCAACTATGGCTACACCTTC. Protein: CASSESREASNYGYTF.

The chain uses TRBV11-3 and TRBJ2-2; D ambiguous. Germline V gene lookup returns CDR1 SGHNT and CDR2 YENEEA. The CDR3 is 13 amino acids. Trimming shortened V by 4 bases and J by 6 bases, and 9 bases separated the two germline ends. CDR3 bases: TGTGCCAGCAGCTACAGTAGTCCCGGGGAGCTGTTTTTT. This translates into CASSYSSPGELFF.

The CDR3 DNA sequence: TGCAGCGTTGAAGGCCTAAACGGGAACATTCAGTACTTC. It yields the protein CSVEGLNGNIQYF. V gene TRBV29-1 combines with J gene TRBJ2-4; D is ambiguous. Trimming cost V 1 base and J 7 bases, with 11 bases left between them. The CDR3 has 13 residues. Per germline, CDR1 SQVTM and CDR2 ANQGSEA.

V and J are TRBV7-6 and TRBJ2-7, with TRBD2 matching 9 bases. Germline-derived CDR1 and CDR2 are SGHVS and FNYEAQ. This CDR3 comprises 13 residues. V lost 5 bases, J lost 6 bases, and 5 bases stayed unmatched. The CDR3 loop is CASSPTTSGEQYF. The CDR3, as DNA: TGTGCCAGCAGCCCCACGACTAGCGGCGAGCAGTACTTC. Based on the CDR3 plus reference TRBV7-6 and TRBJ2-7, the full variable domain is GAGVSQSPRYKVTKRGQDVALRCDPISGHVSLYWYRQALGQGPEFLTYFNYEAQQDKSGLPNDRFSAERPEGSISTLTIQRTEQRDSAMYRCASSPTTSGEQYFGPGTRLTVT.

The V gene is TRBV29-1, the J gene TRBJ1-1; D is undetermined. There are 11 residues in the CDR3. Germline V gene data show CDR1 as SQVTM and CDR2 as ANQGSEA. V shed 7 bases and J shed 7 bases, with 13 bases lying between them. CDR3 nucleotides: TGCAGCGCCCATGGAGCGTATGAAGCTTTCTTT. It translates to CSAHGAYEAFF.

This chain's CDR3 is CSANKNEAFF. The DNA for the CDR3 is TGCAGTGCTAACAAGAATGAAGCTTTCTTT. The V and J genes are TRBV20-1 and TRBJ1-1, with D unclear. This CDR3 contains 10 residues. V was shortened by 4 bases and J by 7 bases, with 7 bases between the two germline ends. CDR1 and CDR2 from the germline V gene are DFQATT and SNEGSKA (reference sequence).

The V gene is TRBV5-5, the J gene TRBJ1-1; 9 bases line up with TRBD1. Germline V lookup: CDR1 SGHKS, CDR2 YYEKEE (reference sequence). Trimming took 5 bases from V and 2 from J; bases not matched to a gene: 7. The CDR3 runs to 15 residues. DNA of the CDR3: TGTGCCAGCAGGAAACAGGGGGCCAAAAACACTGAAGCTTTCTTT. It translates to CASRKQGAKNTEAFF.

The chain uses TRBV3-1 and TRBJ2-7, with TRBD2 identical over 12 bases. Germline CDR1 is LGHDT and CDR2 is YNNKEL (reference sequence). The CDR3 is made up of 15 amino acids. V lost 4 bases to trimming and J lost 2 bases; unmatched junction nucleotides: 3. The CDR3, as DNA: TGTGCCAGCAGCCTAAGACTAGCGGGGGCCTACGAGCAGTACTTC. Protein sequence: CASSLRLAGAYEQYF.

This clonotype was recorded only once. The chain has TRBV10-3 and TRBJ1-5; D unclear. The CDR3 covers 12 residues. Germline V CDR1 and CDR2: ENHRY, SYGVKD. Trimming removed 3 bases at V and 4 bases at J, with 4 bases between. CDR3 amino acids: CAISDTNQPQHF. CDR3 nucleotides: TGTGCCATCAGTGACACTAATCAGCCCCAGCATTTT.

V usage is TRBV3-1 and J usage is TRBJ1-6; 9 positions agree with TRBD1. V lost 6 bases to trimming and J lost 7 bases; unmatched junction nucleotides: 7. This CDR3 has 15 residues. Germline V gene data show CDR1 as LGHDT and CDR2 as YNNKEL (reference sequence). The DNA for the CDR3 is TGTGCCAGCAGAACACAGGGGGCGGGGAATTCACCCCTCCACTTT. It yields the protein CASRTQGAGNSPLHF.

The rearrangement joins TRBV5-1 to TRBJ2-1; D is possibly TRBD2 (7 bases). The CDR3 extends over 17 amino acids. CDR1 is SGHRS and CDR2 is YFSETQ in the germline V gene. V lost 2 bases and J 10 bases, leaving 25 bases between the germline ends. Here the CDR3 DNA reads TGCGCCAGCAGCTTCATGGGGGGGCGAGGTCTTTCAGGAGAGCAGTTCTTC. Translated: CASSFMGGRGLSGEQFF.

This clonotype has more than one count but fewer than ten. This chain links TRBV13 with TRBJ2-6; D is unresolved. CDR1 PRHDT and CDR2 FYEKMQ come from the germline V gene (reference sequence). The CDR3 runs 12 residues. The V gene lost 8 bases and the J gene lost 2 bases, with 4 bases spanning the gap. CDR3 protein: CASSAGANVLTF. The CDR3 nucleotides are TGTGCCAGCTCTGCTGGGGCCAACGTCCTGACTTTC. The whole variable domain, filled in from reference TRBV13 and TRBJ2-6, reads AAGVIQSPRHLIKEKRETATLKCYPIPRHDTVYWYQQGPGQDPQFLISFYEKMQSDKGSIPDRFSAQQFSDYHSELNMSSLELGDSALYFCASSAGANVLTFGAGSRLTVL.

This clonotype has only a few counts. The chain carries TRBV5-8 and TRBJ2-2, with TRBD2 identical over 7 bases. The CDR3 length is 16 residues. Unmatched junction bases numbered 6, after V lost 2 bases and J lost 2 bases. Germline values: CDR1 SGHTS, CDR2 YDEGEE. The DNA for the CDR3 is TGTGCCAGCAGCTTCGCGGGACTACCTAACACCGGGGAGCTGTTTTTT. It translates to CASSFAGLPNTGELFF.

This chain uses TRBV5-1 with TRBJ2-1; 9 nucleotides line up with TRBD2. V lost 6 bases to trimming and J lost 0 bases; unmatched junction nucleotides: 4. The germline V gene encodes CDR1 SGHRS and CDR2 YFSETQ. The length of the CDR3 is 15 residues. Here the CDR3 reads CASTISGSSYNEQFF. The CDR3 region has the DNA TGCGCCAGCACTATTAGCGGGAGCTCCTACAATGAGCAGTTCTTC.

In its sample, this clonotype was seen once. The V call is TRBV20-1, the J call TRBJ2-5; perhaps TRBD2 as D (7 bases). Germline V gene lookup returns CDR1 DFQATT and CDR2 SNEGSKA (reference sequence). The CDR3 runs to 15 residues. Trimming shortened V by 3 bases and J by 5 bases, and 19 bases separated the two germline ends. CDR3 residues: CSASLSGGGRETQYF. The DNA for the CDR3 is TGCAGTGCTAGCCTGTCCGGCGGGGGCCGGGAGACCCAGTACTTC.